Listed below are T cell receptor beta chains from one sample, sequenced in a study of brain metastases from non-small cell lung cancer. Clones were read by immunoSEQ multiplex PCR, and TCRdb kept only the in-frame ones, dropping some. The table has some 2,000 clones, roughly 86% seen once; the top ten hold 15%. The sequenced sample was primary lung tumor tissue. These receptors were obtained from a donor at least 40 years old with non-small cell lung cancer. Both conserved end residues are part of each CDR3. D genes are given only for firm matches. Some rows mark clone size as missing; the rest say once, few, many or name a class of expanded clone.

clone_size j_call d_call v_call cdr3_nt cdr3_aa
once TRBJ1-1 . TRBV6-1 TGTGCCAGCAGTGAAAGGGCCGCGAGTCGAGCTTTCTTT CASSERAASRAFF
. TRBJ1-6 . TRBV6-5 TGTGCCAGCAGTTTCAGGGGAGCAGGATCACCCCTCCACTTT CASSFRGAGSPLHF
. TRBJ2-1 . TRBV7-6 TGTGCCAACAGCTTAGGGCCCAGCTCGCAGTTCTTC CANSLGPSSQFF
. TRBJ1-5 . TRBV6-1 TGTGCCAGCAGTGGAGCAGGGACCTTAGCAACTCAGCCCCAGCATTTT CASSGAGTLATQPQHF
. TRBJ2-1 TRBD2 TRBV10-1 TGCGTCAGCGGGACCGTCGAATTGCAGTTCTTC CVSGTVELQFF
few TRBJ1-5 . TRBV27 TGTGCCAGCAGATCCTGGGGGCCTAATCAGCCCCAGCATTTT CASRSWGPNQPQHF
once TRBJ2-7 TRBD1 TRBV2 TGTGCCAGCAGAAGGGACAGCCAGTCCTACGAGCAGTACTTC CASRRDSQSYEQYF
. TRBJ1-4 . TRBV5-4 TGTGCCAGCAGCTTGGCCGGAGGGGGAGGAAAACTGTTTTTT CASSLAGGGGKLFF
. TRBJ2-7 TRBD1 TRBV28 TGTGCCAGCACCCCAGGGGGCAGAGGTATTTATGAGCAGTACTTC CASTPGGRGIYEQYF
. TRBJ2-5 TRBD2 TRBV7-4 TGTGCCAACCTCGGGGGACTACTCCAAGAGACCCAGTACTTC CANLGGLLQETQYF
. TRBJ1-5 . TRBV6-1 TGTGCCAGCAGTGACCTCACTGGGAGGGCAAATCAGCCCCAGCATTTT CASSDLTGRANQPQHF
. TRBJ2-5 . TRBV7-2 TGTGCCAGCAGCTTAGCCGGACTACCGGTGGTCGGGGGGCTAGAGACCCAGTACTTC CASSLAGLPVVGGLETQYF
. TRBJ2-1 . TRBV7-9 TGTGCCAGCAGCGGTGAGAGAGGGCCTTACAATGAGCAGTTCTTC CASSGERGPYNEQFF
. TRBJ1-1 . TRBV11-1 TGTGCCAGCAGCTTAGCAAAGACCCGTCGGAGCGACACTGAAGCTTTCTTT CASSLAKTRRSDTEAFF
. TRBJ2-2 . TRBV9 TGTGCCAGCAGCGTAGCACAGTCGCTGGGGGAGCTGTTTTTT CASSVAQSLGELFF
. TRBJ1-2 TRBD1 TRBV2 TGTGCCAGCAGTCTTCGGACAGGGGACTCTGGCTACACCTTC CASSLRTGDSGYTF
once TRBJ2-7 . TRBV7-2 TGTGCCAGCAGCTTAGCCTCCCTAACCCCCGAGCAGTACTTC CASSLASLTPEQYF
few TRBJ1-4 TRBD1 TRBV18 TGTGCCAGCTCTGGACAGGGTGGGGTAACGCGCGAAAAACTGTTTTTT CASSGQGGVTREKLFF
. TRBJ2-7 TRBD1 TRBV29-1 TGCAGCGTCGGACAGGGTTCTTACTACGAGCAGTACTTC CSVGQGSYYEQYF
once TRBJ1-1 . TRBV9 TGTGCCAGCAGCGTCTCACAGAACACTGAAGCTTTCTTT CASSVSQNTEAFF
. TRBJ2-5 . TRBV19 TGTGCCAGTAGTATTTCCTCAGACCAAGAGACCCAGTACTTC CASSISSDQETQYF
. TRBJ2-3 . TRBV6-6 TGTGCCAGCAGCCCCGGGACTACGCAGTATTTT CASSPGTTQYF
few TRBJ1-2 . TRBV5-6 TGTGCCAGCAGCCCGGGAGCAGGGTGGGATGGCTACACCTTC CASSPGAGWDGYTF
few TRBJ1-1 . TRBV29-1 TGCAGCGTTGTCTTGAATAAAGGTGGCACTGAAGCTTTCTTT CSVVLNKGGTEAFF
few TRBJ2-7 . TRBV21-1 TGTGCCAGCCCGGAGATGCTCAGCTCCTACGAGCAGTACTTC CASPEMLSSYEQYF
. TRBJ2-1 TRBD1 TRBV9 TGTGCCAGCAGCTTCACAGGGGGCAATGAGCAGTTCTTC CASSFTGGNEQFF
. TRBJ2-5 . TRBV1 TGCACCAGCAGGGGGGCTAGCGGGAGTAGGCGAGAGACCCAGTACTTC CTSRGASGSRRETQYF
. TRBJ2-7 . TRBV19 TGTGCCAGTAGTTACCAGCGGAACTACGAGCAGTACTTC CASSYQRNYEQYF
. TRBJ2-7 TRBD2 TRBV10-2 TGCGCCATTCTAGCGGGAGGTCGCGACGAGCAGTACTTC CAILAGGRDEQYF
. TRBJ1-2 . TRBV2 TGTGCCAGCAGTGAAGGGGAACAGAACTATGGCTACACCTTC CASSEGEQNYGYTF
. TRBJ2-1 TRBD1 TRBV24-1 TGTGCCACCAGTGATTCAAGACAGGGTCTACTGCAGTTCTTC CATSDSRQGLLQFF
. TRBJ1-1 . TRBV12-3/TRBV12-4 TGTGCCATCGCGCTAACAGTGAAAGTTTTCTTT CAIALTVKVFF
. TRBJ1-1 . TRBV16 TGTGCCAGCAGCCAATTAGTAGGGCAGCACACTGAAGCTTTCTTT CASSQLVGQHTEAFF
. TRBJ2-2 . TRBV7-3 TGTGCCAGCAGCCCAAACACCGGGGAGCTGTTTTTT CASSPNTGELFF
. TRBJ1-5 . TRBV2 TGTGCCAGCAGTTTACACGTTGTGGGTCAGCCCCAGCATTTT CASSLHVVGQPQHF
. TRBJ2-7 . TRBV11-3 TGTGCCAGCAGACGAGGTCGGTACGAGCAGTACTTC CASRRGRYEQYF
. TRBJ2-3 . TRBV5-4 TGTGCCAGCAGCTTGGGGCAGGGGAGCACAGATACGCAGTATTTT CASSLGQGSTDTQYF
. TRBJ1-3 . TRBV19 TGTGCCAGTATGACAGTTGGAAACACCATATATTTT CASMTVGNTIYF
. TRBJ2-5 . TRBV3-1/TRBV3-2 TGTGCCAGCAGCCAAGAGACCCAGTACTTC CASSQETQYF
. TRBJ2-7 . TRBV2 TGTGCCAGCAGTGCCGCTAGCGCGAACTACGAGCAGTACTTC CASSAASANYEQYF
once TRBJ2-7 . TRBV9 TGTGCCAGCAGCGTCGGACAGAGGACCTACAAGCAGTACTTC CASSVGQRTYKQYF
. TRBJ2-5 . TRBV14 TGTGCCAGCAGCCAAGGGGCAGGGGGGCAAGCGACCCAATACTTC CASSQGAGGQATQYF
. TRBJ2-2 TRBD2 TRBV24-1 TGTGCCACTCATAGCGGGAGGGACACCGGGGAGCTGTTTTTT CATHSGRDTGELFF
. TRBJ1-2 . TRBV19 TGTGCCAGTACCCTCCAGGGGAGCTATGGCTACACCTTC CASTLQGSYGYTF
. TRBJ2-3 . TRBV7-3 TGTGCCAGCAGCCCAGTCGTGGGCGGGAGCACAGATACGCAGTATTTT CASSPVVGGSTDTQYF
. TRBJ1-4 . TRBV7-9 TGTGCCAGCAGCTTTCCACCAAGCCCTGCAACTAATAAAAAACTGTTTTTT CASSFPPSPATNKKLFF
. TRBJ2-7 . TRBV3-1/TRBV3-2 TGTGTCAGCAGCCAAGAGACTTTTTACGAGCAGTACTTC CVSSQETFYEQYF
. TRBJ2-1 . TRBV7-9 TGTGCCAGCAGCTCTGAGGAGGGGACCTACAATGAGCAGTTCTTC CASSSEEGTYNEQFF
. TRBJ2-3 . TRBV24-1 TGTGCCACCAGTGATTGGACTTTCACAGATACGCAGTATTTT CATSDWTFTDTQYF
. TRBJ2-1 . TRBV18 TGTGCCAGCTCACCTGGACTACTAAGCTCCTACAATGAGCAGTTCTTC CASSPGLLSSYNEQFF
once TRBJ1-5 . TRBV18 TGTGCCAGCTCACCAGCGGGACAAGCTAGCAATCAGCCCCAGCATTTT CASSPAGQASNQPQHF
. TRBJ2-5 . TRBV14 TGTGCCAGCAGTAAAGAAGAGACCCAGTACTTC CASSKEETQYF
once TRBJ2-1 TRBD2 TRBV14 TGTGCCAGCAGCCAAGTGGCGGGAGGGGGGAATGAGCAGTTCTTC CASSQVAGGGNEQFF
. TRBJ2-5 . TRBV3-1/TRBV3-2 TGTGCCAGCAGCCCGAACCGGCGTAGAACACAAGAGACCCAGTACTTC CASSPNRRRTQETQYF
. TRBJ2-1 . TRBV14 TGTGCCAGCAGCCCCTCTAAGGTGGGAGGAATTAGGAATGAGCAGTTCTTC CASSPSKVGGIRNEQFF
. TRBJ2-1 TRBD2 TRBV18 TGTGCCAGCTCACCACGGCGGGAGGGCGTCGATGAGCAGTTCTTC CASSPRREGVDEQFF
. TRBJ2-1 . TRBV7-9 TGTGCCAGCAGCTTACCCTCACACAATGAACAGTTCTTC CASSLPSHNEQFF